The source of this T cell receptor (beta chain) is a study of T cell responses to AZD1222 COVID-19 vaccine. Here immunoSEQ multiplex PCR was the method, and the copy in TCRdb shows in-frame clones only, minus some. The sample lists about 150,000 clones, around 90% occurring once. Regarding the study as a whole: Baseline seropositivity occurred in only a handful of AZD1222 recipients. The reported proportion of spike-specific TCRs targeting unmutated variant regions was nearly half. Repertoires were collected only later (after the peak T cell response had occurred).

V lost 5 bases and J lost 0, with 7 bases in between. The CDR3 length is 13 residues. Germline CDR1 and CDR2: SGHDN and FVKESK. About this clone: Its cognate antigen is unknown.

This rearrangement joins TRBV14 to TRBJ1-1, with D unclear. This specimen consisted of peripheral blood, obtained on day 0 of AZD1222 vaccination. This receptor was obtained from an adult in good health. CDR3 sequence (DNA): TGTGCCAGCAGCGAACAGCTGAACACTGAAGCTTTCTTT. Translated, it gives CASSEQLNTEAFF.